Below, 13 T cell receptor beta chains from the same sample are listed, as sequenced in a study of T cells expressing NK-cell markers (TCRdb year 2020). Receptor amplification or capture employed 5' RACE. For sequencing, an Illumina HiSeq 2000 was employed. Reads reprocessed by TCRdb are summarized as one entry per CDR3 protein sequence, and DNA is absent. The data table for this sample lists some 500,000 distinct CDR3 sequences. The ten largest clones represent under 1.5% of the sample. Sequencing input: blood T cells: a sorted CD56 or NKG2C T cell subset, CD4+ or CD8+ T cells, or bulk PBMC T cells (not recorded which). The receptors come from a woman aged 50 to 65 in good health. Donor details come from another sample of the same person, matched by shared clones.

The CDR3 sequence is CASSLAPAGSTEAFF. V and J are TRBV5-1 and TRBJ1-1. This CDR3 is built from 15 residues. Germline V gives CDR1 SGHRS, CDR2 YFSETQ.

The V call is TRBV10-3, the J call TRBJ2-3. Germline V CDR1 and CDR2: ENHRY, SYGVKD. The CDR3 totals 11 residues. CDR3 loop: CAISDLDTQYF.

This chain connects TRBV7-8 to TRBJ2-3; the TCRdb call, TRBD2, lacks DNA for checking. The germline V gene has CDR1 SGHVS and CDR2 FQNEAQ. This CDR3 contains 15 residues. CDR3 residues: CASSPGLAPPDTQYF.

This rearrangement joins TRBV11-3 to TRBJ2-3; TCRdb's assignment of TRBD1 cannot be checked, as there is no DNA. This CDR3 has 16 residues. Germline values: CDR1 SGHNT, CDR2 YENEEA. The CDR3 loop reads CASSSSGGQVTDTQYF.

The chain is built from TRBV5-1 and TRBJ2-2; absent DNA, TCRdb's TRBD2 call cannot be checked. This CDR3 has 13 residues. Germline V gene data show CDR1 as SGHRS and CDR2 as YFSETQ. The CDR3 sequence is CASSLEGLGELFF.

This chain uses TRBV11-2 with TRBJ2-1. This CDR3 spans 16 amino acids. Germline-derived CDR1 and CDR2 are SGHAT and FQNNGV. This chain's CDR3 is CASSLGTRISYNEQFF.

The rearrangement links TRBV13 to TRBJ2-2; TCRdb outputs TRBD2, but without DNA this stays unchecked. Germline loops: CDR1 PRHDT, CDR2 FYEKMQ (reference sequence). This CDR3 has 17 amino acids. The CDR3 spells CASSLGTLAGVHRELFF.

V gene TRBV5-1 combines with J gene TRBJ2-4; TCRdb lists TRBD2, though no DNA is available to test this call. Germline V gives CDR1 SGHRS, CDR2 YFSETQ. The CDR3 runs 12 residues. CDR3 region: CASSAGADIQYF.

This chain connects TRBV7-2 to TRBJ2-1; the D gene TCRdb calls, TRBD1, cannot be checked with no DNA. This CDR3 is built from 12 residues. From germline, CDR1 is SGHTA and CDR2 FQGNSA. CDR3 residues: CASSLGDISQFF.

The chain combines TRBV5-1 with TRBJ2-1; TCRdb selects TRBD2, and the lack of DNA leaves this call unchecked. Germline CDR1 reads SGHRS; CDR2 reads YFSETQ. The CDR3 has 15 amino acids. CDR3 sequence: CASSLSPESYNEQFF.

The CDR3 protein is CASRPGQGAPMNTEAFF. The chain combines TRBV27 with TRBJ1-1; TCRdb's assignment of TRBD1 cannot be checked, as there is no DNA. Germline V gene sequence: CDR1 MNHEY, CDR2 SMNVEV (reference sequence). CDR3 length: 17 amino acids.

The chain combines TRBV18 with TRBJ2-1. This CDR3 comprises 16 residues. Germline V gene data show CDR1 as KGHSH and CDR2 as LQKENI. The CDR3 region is CASSPPGTFSYNEQFF. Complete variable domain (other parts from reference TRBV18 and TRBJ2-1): NAGVMQNPRHLVRRRGQEARLRCSPMKGHSHVYWYRQLPEEGLKFMVYLQKENIIDESGMPKERFSAEFPKEGPSILRIQQVVRGDSAAYFCASSPPGTFSYNEQFFGPGTRLTVL.

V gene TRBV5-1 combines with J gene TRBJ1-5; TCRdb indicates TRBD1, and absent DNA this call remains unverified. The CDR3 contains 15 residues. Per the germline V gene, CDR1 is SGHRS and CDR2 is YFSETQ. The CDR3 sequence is CASSPAGTNYQPQHF.